This T cell receptor beta chain appears in the sequencing data of a study of T cells in women clearing cervical HPV infection. Across the study: Women with histologically confirmed HPV16-related CIN3 or worse, 2 with invasive cancer, served as cases. Case blood drawn at lesion detection; control blood after infection cleared. Study outcomes and limitations: CIN3+ cases had significantly higher TCR richness than controls; evenness did not differ.

In the case of this clone: What it recognizes is unknown. The sequenced fragment ends 3 residues before the CDR3 boundary, so the rest is inferred from the germline J gene.

Assay used: immunoSEQ multiplex PCR; TCRdb lists only in-frame clones, some missing. Here the sample table reports about 20,000 clones. This CDR3 contains 14 residues. Per germline, CDR1 SGHRS and CDR2 YFSETQ. This TCR was sampled from a woman between 18 and 75 years old with a cervical HPV16 infection that either progressed to CIN3+ or cleared (not recorded which). The chain has TRBV5-1 and TRBJ1-2; D ambiguous. Sample: blood buffy coat. The chain's CDR3 is CASSFASGVNDYTF. The part of the CDR3 DNA that was read is TGCGCCAGCAGCTTCGCTAGCGGGGTCAATGAC.